One and the same sample provided the 14 T cell receptor beta chains below, sequenced in a study of low-dose radiotherapy and immunotherapy resistance in tumors. Primers used for first-strand cDNA, a TRAV- and TRBV-specific set, covered both alpha and beta chains. TCRs were put through 20 PCR cycles of amplification with Phusion. A constant-region primer and the V-primer adapter served as the primer pair. A single record per CDR3 protein comes from TCRdb applying MiXCR to the reads. In the table there are 95,000 to 100,000 distinct CDR3 sequences, 20% to 25% of which are singletons. Time point here: after trial treatment. Treatment reported: LDRT plus nivolumab, ipilimumab, low-dose cyclophosphamide and aspirin (RACIN trial). The sequenced sample was PBMCs, obtained after low-dose radiotherapy plus immunotherapy. These receptors came from a male donor with prostate cancer.

This clonotype was counted many times. This chain joins TRBV3-1 and TRBJ1-1; D gene uncertain. CDR1 is LGHDT and CDR2 is YNNKEL in the germline V gene (reference sequence). The CDR3 is 14 amino acids. Trimming shortened V by 1 base and J by 1 base, and 7 bases separated the two germline ends. The CDR3 DNA reads TGTGCCAGCAGCCAAGCGAGCACGAACACTGAAGCTTTCTTT. Its translation: CASSQASTNTEAFF.

This clonotype was recorded a few times. This rearrangement joins TRBV6-5 to TRBJ1-1; D not resolved. Germline-derived CDR1 and CDR2 are MNHEY and SVGAGI. The CDR3 has 12 residues. V shed 6 bases and J shed 7 bases, with 12 bases lying between them. In nucleotides, the CDR3 is TGTGCCAGCAGGGACCCGACCTTTGAAGCTTTCTTT. Translated, it gives CASRDPTFEAFF.

This clonotype was observed at least ten times. The chain combines TRBV12-3 or TRBV12-4 with TRBJ1-5, with 11 bases aligning to TRBD1. CDR3 length: 17 residues. After removal of 1 base from V and 6 bases from J, the junction contained 8 bases not matched to a gene. CDR3 in DNA: TGTGCCAGCAGTTTAGATGGGACAGGGGGGACGGGTCAGCCCCAGCATTTT. Its protein product is CASSLDGTGGTGQPQHF.

This clonotype was counted many times. The genes are TRBV9 and TRBJ2-3; D ambiguous. Trimming cost V 0 bases and J 2 bases, with 7 bases left between them. The CDR3 extends over 14 amino acids. Germline values: CDR1 SGDLS, CDR2 YYNGEE. The CDR3 protein is CASSVGANTDTQYF. The CDR3 DNA reads as TGTGCCAGCAGCGTAGGGGCCAACACAGATACGCAGTATTTT.

The chain carries TRBV7-6 and TRBJ2-7, with 14 bases fitting TRBD2. Germline trimming cut 4 bases from V and 0 bases from J; bases unmatched to any gene: 2. This CDR3 region has 16 residues. CDR1 and CDR2 from the germline V gene are SGHVS and FNYEAQ. The DNA for the CDR3 is TGTGCCAGCAGCTCCGGGACTAGCGGGAGCTCCTACGAGCAGTACTTC. It is translated as CASSSGTSGSSYEQYF.

This clonotype showed up many times. The rearrangement joins TRBV7-2 to TRBJ2-3; D may be TRBD1 or TRBD2 (6 bases each). The CDR3 runs to 16 residues. The germline gives CDR1 SGHTA, CDR2 FQGNSA. Trimming cost V 7 bases and J 2 bases, with 19 bases left between them. The CDR3 nucleotides are TGTGCCAGCATCCCCCCCGCGAGGGGGGTCACAGATACGCAGTATTTT. Protein: CASIPPARGVTDTQYF.

This clonotype was recorded at least ten times. The chain links TRBV10-2 to TRBJ2-7, with no clear D. Germline CDR1 is WSHSY and CDR2 is SAAADI. V was cut by 8 bases and J by 4 bases, with 3 bases left in between. The CDR3 spans 9 residues. The CDR3 coding sequence is TGCGCCAGCCCTTACGAGCAGTACTTC. As protein: CASPYEQYF.

This clonotype was found many times. The rearrangement joins TRBV18 to TRBJ2-6; D is undetermined. Trimming removed 0 bases at V and 4 bases at J, with 4 bases between. Germline lookup yields CDR1 KGHSH and CDR2 LQKENI. This CDR3 is 14 amino acids long. The CDR3 DNA sequence: TGTGCCAGCTCACCACCGGTCGGGGCCAACGTCCTGACTTTC. This encodes CASSPPVGANVLTF.

This clonotype was found many times. The chain recombines TRBV4-2 with TRBJ2-2; either TRBD1 or TRBD2 may fit D (6 bases each). Germline loops: CDR1 LGHNA, CDR2 YNFKEQ. This CDR3 is 15 amino acids long. The V gene lost 5 bases and the J gene lost 8 bases, with 18 bases spanning the gap. CDR3 DNA sequence: TGTGCCAGCAGCTTGAGGGGGGCCTCTAAAGGGGAGCTGTTTTTT. Its translation: CASSLRGASKGELFF.

There are many counts of this clonotype. The chain joins TRBV20-1 to TRBJ1-4, with a weak D call TRBD1 (6 bases). The CDR3 is 13 residues long. V was clipped by 6 bases and J by 5 bases, with 13 bases between them. Per the germline V gene, CDR1 is DFQATT and CDR2 is SNEGSKA (reference sequence). This chain's CDR3 is CSAESRGNEKLFF. For the CDR3, the DNA is TGCAGTGCAGAGAGCAGGGGAAATGAAAAACTGTTTTTT.

V and J are TRBV7-9 and TRBJ1-1; D ambiguous. Germline V gene data show CDR1 as SEHNR and CDR2 as FQNEAQ (reference sequence). The ends were cut back, 3 bases at V and 4 bases at J, with 12 bases in the middle. CDR3 length equals 14 residues. CDR3 protein: CASSFWDWGTEAFF. The DNA of the CDR3 is TGTGCCAGCAGCTTTTGGGATTGGGGCACTGAAGCTTTCTTT. Full variable domain (missing parts from reference TRBV7-9 and TRBJ1-1): DTGVSQNPRHKITKRGQNVTFRCDPISEHNRLYWYRQTLGQGPEFLTYFQNEAQLEKSRLLSDRFSAERPKGSFSTLEIQRTEQGDSAMYLCASSFWDWGTEAFFGQGTRLTVV.

This clonotype has a count of ten or more. The V gene is TRBV12-3 or TRBV12-4, the J gene TRBJ1-1; the match to TRBD1 covers 7 bases. V shed 6 bases and J 12 bases; nucleotides not matched to a gene: 10. This CDR3 is built from 12 residues. The CDR3 here is CASRPTGLRSFF. The CDR3 DNA follows: TGTGCCAGCAGGCCGACAGGGTTGAGGTCTTTCTTT.

With regard to this clonotype: Given a much more abundant clone one base away, this may be a read error. The chain recombines TRBV30 with TRBJ1-2, with D possibly matching TRBD1 (5 bases). Trimming removed 8 bases at V and 0 bases at J, with 13 bases between. Germline lookup yields CDR1 GTSNPN and CDR2 SVGIG (reference sequence). The CDR3 loop spans 13 amino acids. In DNA form, the CDR3 reads TGTGCCCGGGGGAGGATCCCTAACTATGGCTACACCTTC. Translated: CARGRIPNYGYTF.

V and J are TRBV4-2 and TRBJ2-7; the match to TRBD1 covers 8 bases. The CDR3 sequence is 15 residues long. The V gene end was trimmed by 2 bases and the J gene end by 3 bases; junction bases not matched to a gene: 6. The germline V gene has CDR1 LGHNA and CDR2 YNFKEQ. CDR3 coding DNA: TGTGCCAGCAGCCAAACGACAGGGGAAAGCTACGAGCAGTACTTC. The encoded protein is CASSQTTGESYEQYF.